One and the same sample provided the 3 T cell receptor beta chains below, sequenced in a study of technical replicates of blood from several donors. The data were produced by immunoSEQ multiplex PCR, yet TCRdb's version contains in-frame clones alone and is incomplete. In the table there are fewer than 90,000 clones, roughly 94% of which are singletons. Sample: T cells isolated from PBMCs. These receptors came from a human donor in good health.

Details on this clone: A read error is likely, as this CDR3 ends without the conserved phenylalanine or tryptophan. The DNA is left out, because the CDR3 cannot be placed on it with certainty; the CDR3 is given as TCRdb lists it. The genes are TRBV6-1 and TRBJ2-7; the D call TRBD1 from the table was never checked on the DNA. 12 amino acids form the CDR3, both terminal residues included. Germline values: CDR1 MNHNS, CDR2 SASEGT. CDR3: CASSVGPGQEKL.

The chain recombines TRBV5-4 with TRBJ2-7; 7 bases fit TRBD1. Trimming cost V 3 bases and J 0 bases; bases outside gene matches: 6. Germline V gene lookup returns CDR1 SGHNT and CDR2 YYREEE (reference sequence). The CDR3 is 15 amino acids. The CDR3 reads CASSSPQGFSYEQYF. CDR3 bases: TGTGCCAGCAGCTCACCACAGGGGTTCTCCTACGAGCAGTACTTC.

This chain joins TRBV30 and TRBJ2-1; TRBD2 might be the D (6 bases). The CDR3 is made up of 12 amino acids. Germline loops: CDR1 GTSNPN, CDR2 SVGIG (reference sequence). Trimming removed 4 bases from V and 15 bases from J, with 19 bases in between. The CDR3 is CAWKRENPAPFF. DNA of the CDR3: TGTGCCTGGAAACGGGAGAATCCAGCTCCGTTCTTC. The variable domain in full, with the rest retrieved from reference TRBV30 and TRBJ2-1, is SQTIHQWPATLVQPVGSPLSLECTVEGTSNPNLYWYRQAAGRGLQLLFYSVGIGQISSEVPQNLSASRPQDRQFILSSKKLLLSDSGFYLCAWKRENPAPFFGPGTRLTVL.